The 23 T cell receptor beta chains in this list originate from one sample, sequenced in a study of cytomegalovirus exposure and HLA in healthy donors (dated by TCRdb to 2016 to 2017). Libraries were prepared through the immunoSEQ multiplex PCR assay. A mixture of 60 forward primers for TCR Vbeta segments and 13 reverse primers for TCR Jbeta segments was used in the multiplex PCR. Entries here come from immuneACCESS through TCRdb and include only in-frame sequences with V and J called. Some clones fail to appear in such tables; in the studies checked, an unresolved V gene covers under half of the shortfall, and the cause of the remainder is unknown. For this sample there are 150,000 to 200,000 clones; more than 75% appear just once. The ten top clones hold roughly 1.8% of the sample. The sample consisted of PBMCs. The receptors derive from a woman aged 18-35 years in good health and CMV-seronegative.

The V and J genes are TRBV9 and TRBJ2-2; 14 bases are shared with TRBD2. The CDR3 is 18 amino acids. The germline CDR1 and CDR2 sequences are SGDLS and YYNGEE. J lost 5 bases, V lost 0 bases, and 6 bases had no gene match. The CDR3 sequence is CASSVGLAGGPRTGELFF. For the CDR3, the DNA is TGTGCCAGCAGCGTAGGACTAGCGGGAGGGCCGAGAACCGGGGAGCTGTTTTTT.

Concerning this clone: Sequence at one end of the junction differs from germline and may be a read error. The V call is TRBV7-9, the J call TRBJ2-1; the match to TRBD2 covers 9 bases. The length of the CDR3 is 16 residues. Germline V gene data show CDR1 as SEHNR and CDR2 as FQNEAQ (reference sequence). The CDR3 bases are TGTTCCAGCAGCCGTAGCGGGAGCACCCAACGGAATGAGCAGTTCTTC. Its translation is CSSSRSGSTQRNEQFF.

The table lists this clone with a count of one. The chain combines TRBV9 with TRBJ2-1, with 11 bases aligning to TRBD2. Germline CDR1 reads SGDLS; CDR2 reads YYNGEE. The ends lost 0 bases at V and 3 bases at J; junction bases unmatched: 2. The CDR3 spans 16 residues. The CDR3 region is CASSVGTSGFYNEQFF. For the CDR3, the DNA is TGTGCCAGCAGCGTAGGGACTAGCGGGTTCTACAATGAGCAGTTCTTC.

The chain links TRBV5-8 to TRBJ1-2, with a possible D match to TRBD1 (5 bases). CDR3 length: 15 amino acids. V lost 4 bases and J lost 2, with 15 bases in between. CDR1 is SGHTS and CDR2 is YDEGEE in the germline V gene. This CDR3 reads CASSRTRQLNYGYTF. The CDR3 bases are TGTGCCAGCAGCCGGACAAGACAGTTGAACTATGGCTACACCTTC.

This clone was counted only a few times. The gene calls are TRBV2 and TRBJ1-2, with 11 bases lining up with TRBD1. Germline V CDR1 and CDR2: SNHLY, FYNNEI. The V gene end was trimmed by 6 bases and the J gene end by 3 bases; junction bases not matched to a gene: 3. The CDR3 length is 14 residues. The CDR3 DNA reads TGTGCCAGCAGGTGGACAGGGGGCGACTATGGCTACACCTTC. Encoded protein: CASRWTGGDYGYTF.

The chain recombines TRBV29-1 with TRBJ2-7, with TRBD2 identical over 12 bases. The CDR3 contains 12 residues. CDR1 and CDR2 from the germline V gene are SQVTM and ANQGSEA. V was clipped by 5 bases and J by 6 bases; unmatched bases: 2. The CDR3 protein is CSVTSGRREQYF. The DNA of the CDR3 is TGCAGCGTTACTAGCGGGAGGCGCGAGCAGTACTTC.

This clone was recorded only once. The rearrangement links TRBV7-2 to TRBJ2-3; D is unclear. Trimming cost V 5 bases and J 3 bases, with 15 bases left between them. This CDR3 has 15 amino acids. The germline V gene encodes CDR1 SGHTA and CDR2 FQGNSA. The CDR3 DNA reads as TGTGCCAGCAGCCCTAGAAGTCTTGCGACAGATACGCAGTATTTT. Its translation is CASSPRSLATDTQYF.

This clone has just a few counts. The V gene is TRBV10-3, the J gene TRBJ1-2; possible D gene TRBD1, 5 bases. V was trimmed by 7 bases and J by 8 bases, leaving 20 bases between them. This CDR3 has 14 residues. Germline V lookup: CDR1 ENHRY, CDR2 SYGVKD. The CDR3 sequence: CAIMNSGSGEGYTF. CDR3 coding DNA: TGTGCCATCATGAACAGTGGATCGGGGGAGGGCTACACCTTC.

The chain couples TRBV27 to TRBJ2-5; 9 bases are a match to TRBD2. The CDR3 length is 14 residues. Germline-derived CDR1 and CDR2 are MNHEY and SMNVEV (reference sequence). Losses at the gene ends were 0 bases for V and 5 bases for J; bases not matched to a gene: 1. The CDR3: CASSLSSGSETQYF. CDR3 DNA sequence: TGTGCCAGCAGTTTATCTAGCGGGAGCGAGACCCAGTACTTC.

The rearrangement links TRBV13 to TRBJ1-5; D perhaps matches TRBD1 (5 bases). The CDR3 loop spans 15 amino acids. Trimming shortened V by 4 bases and J by 2 bases, and 12 bases separated the two germline ends. Germline CDR1 reads PRHDT; CDR2 reads FYEKMQ (reference sequence). Written as DNA, the CDR3 is TGTGCCAGCAGCTACCAGGGAGGGGGCAATCAGCCCCAGCATTTT. This encodes CASSYQGGGNQPQHF.

The chain employs TRBV27 and TRBJ2-1, with 8 positions matching TRBD1. V lost 5 bases, J lost 10 bases, and 7 bases stayed unmatched. The germline V gene encodes CDR1 MNHEY and CDR2 SMNVEV (reference sequence). The CDR3 contains 13 residues. CDR3 sequence reads: CASSAWTGSEQFF. Written as DNA, the CDR3 is TGTGCCAGCAGTGCCTGGACAGGGTCCGAGCAGTTCTTC.

This clone has only a few counts. The rearrangement joins TRBV6-5 to TRBJ2-7, with D maybe TRBD1 (5 bases). Trimming took off 0 bases at V and 2 bases at J, with 11 bases between the two ends. The CDR3 has 15 residues. In germline, CDR1 is MNHEY, CDR2 SVGAGI. As DNA, the CDR3 is TGTGCCAGCAGTTACTCGAAACAGGATCCCTACGAGCAGTACTTC. Translated, it gives CASSYSKQDPYEQYF.

This clone has just a few counts. A junction end diverges from the germline sequence, so it may reflect a read error. The chain is built from TRBV7-9 and TRBJ2-7; 8 nucleotides agree with TRBD1. Germline V lookup: CDR1 SEHNR, CDR2 FQNEAQ (reference sequence). The CDR3 has 14 residues. CDR3 residues: CSSSLGQGRYEQYF. In DNA, the CDR3 is TGTTCCAGCAGCTTAGGACAGGGTCGGTACGAGCAGTACTTC.

The chain has TRBV11-3 and TRBJ2-1; 8 nucleotides align to TRBD2. The V and J ends lost 5 bases and 8 bases, in that order; junction bases with no gene match: 11. The CDR3 spans 15 residues. Germline V gene data show CDR1 as SGHNT and CDR2 as YENEEA. The DNA for the CDR3 is TGTGCCAGCAGCCCCGGGGGGGCGGGAGGTCATGAGCAGTTCTTC. Protein product: CASSPGGAGGHEQFF.

Only a few counts were recorded for this clone. V and J are TRBV27 and TRBJ2-7; D perhaps matches TRBD2 (6 bases). Germline V gene data show CDR1 as MNHEY and CDR2 as SMNVEV (reference sequence). CDR3 length: 15 residues. Trimming stripped 6 bases from V and 7 bases from J, with 22 bases between. CDR3 region: CASRPGAAGGGEQYF. Here the CDR3 DNA reads TGTGCCAGCAGGCCCGGGGCGGCCGGAGGAGGGGAGCAGTACTTC.

The chain recombines TRBV5-6 with TRBJ2-5; TRBD2 agrees at 7 bases. The CDR3 contains 14 residues. With 1 base clipped from V and 2 bases from J, the junction kept 2 bases outside the gene matches. The germline CDR1 and CDR2 sequences are SGHDT and YYEEEE. CDR3 loop: CASSLLGGQETQYF. Written as DNA, the CDR3 is TGTGCCAGCAGCTTGCTGGGGGGGCAAGAGACCCAGTACTTC.

The chain uses TRBV10-3 and TRBJ2-4; TRBD1 aligns across 7 bases. CDR3 length: 15 residues. In germline, CDR1 is ENHRY, CDR2 SYGVKD. The junction had 8 bases not matched to a gene; V was cut back by 6 bases and J by 3 bases. CDR3 loop: CAISGDRDGKNIQYF. Written as DNA, the CDR3 is TGTGCCATCAGCGGCGACAGGGATGGCAAAAACATTCAGTACTTC.

On this clone: Compared with germline, one end of the junction differs, possibly owing to a read error. The chain uses TRBV7-9 and TRBJ2-5; 10 bases match TRBD1. Germline-derived CDR1 and CDR2 are SEHNR and FQNEAQ (reference sequence). The CDR3 sequence is 16 residues long. CDR3 in amino acids: CSSSLEGDRGSETQYF. In DNA form, the CDR3 reads TGTTCCAGCAGCTTAGAGGGGGACAGGGGATCAGAGACCCAGTACTTC. The full variable domain, its missing parts supplied by reference TRBV7-9 and TRBJ2-5, is DTGVSQNPRHKITKRGQNVTFRCDPISEHNRLYWYRQTLGQGPEFLTYFQNEAQLEKSRLLSDRFSAERPKGSFSTLEIQRTEQGDSAMYLCSSSLEGDRGSETQYFGPGTRLLVL.

The V gene is TRBV2, the J gene TRBJ2-7; D is perhaps TRBD2 (6 bases). V gave up 6 bases and J gave up 6 bases, with 15 bases separating them. Germline V CDR1 and CDR2: SNHLY, FYNNEI. CDR3 size: 13 residues. The DNA for the CDR3 is TGTGCCAGCAGCCGGGACTTAGCCAGCGAGCAGTACTTC. As protein: CASSRDLASEQYF.

V is TRBV5-4 and J is TRBJ2-2, with 11 bases fitting TRBD2. V shed 3 bases, J shed 1 base, and the junction held 2 bases outside the gene matches. The length of the CDR3 is 16 residues. Germline V gene lookup returns CDR1 SGHNT and CDR2 YYREEE (reference sequence). The DNA for the CDR3 is TGTGCCAGCAGCTCCGGACTAGCGGGGAACACCGGGGAGCTGTTTTTT. It yields the protein CASSSGLAGNTGELFF.

This chain connects TRBV5-6 to TRBJ1-6; no definite D call. Germline lookup yields CDR1 SGHDT and CDR2 YYEEEE. Trimming removed 0 bases from V and 4 bases from J, with 5 bases in between. This CDR3 contains 14 residues. DNA of the CDR3: TGTGCCAGCAGCTTGGGGCAGTATAATTCACCCCTCCACTTT. It yields the protein CASSLGQYNSPLHF. The whole variable domain, filled in from reference TRBV5-6 and TRBJ1-6, reads DAGVTQSPTHLIKTRGQQVTLRCSPKSGHDTVSWYQQALGQGPQFIFQYYEEEERQRGNFPDRFSGHQFPNYSSELNVNALLLGDSALYLCASSLGQYNSPLHFGNGTRLTVT.

This clone was seen only once. The chain joins TRBV19 to TRBJ1-6; D remains unclear. Germline V gene data show CDR1 as LNHDA and CDR2 as SQIVND (reference sequence). V lost 4 bases, J lost 9 bases, and 13 bases lay in between. The CDR3 is made up of 14 amino acids. The CDR3 loop reads CASSTGGLSSPLHF. The DNA of the CDR3 is TGTGCCAGTAGTACCGGCGGTCTTAGTTCACCCCTCCACTTT. The whole variable domain, remainder taken from reference TRBV19 and TRBJ1-6, is DGGITQSPKYLFRKEGQNVTLSCEQNLNHDAMYWYRQDPGQGLRLIYYSQIVNDFQKGDIAEGYSVSREKKESFPLTVTSAQKNPTAFYLCASSTGGLSSPLHFGNGTRLTVT.

This clone appeared once. This sequence joins TRBV29-1 and TRBJ1-2; no reliable D call. The germline V and J ends were trimmed by 5 bases and 3 bases, with 10 bases remaining between them. Germline V gene lookup returns CDR1 SQVTM and CDR2 ANQGSEA. The CDR3 is 12 residues long. The CDR3 loop reads CSVSHNDYGYTF. The CDR3 DNA reads as TGCAGCGTTTCCCACAATGACTATGGCTACACCTTC.